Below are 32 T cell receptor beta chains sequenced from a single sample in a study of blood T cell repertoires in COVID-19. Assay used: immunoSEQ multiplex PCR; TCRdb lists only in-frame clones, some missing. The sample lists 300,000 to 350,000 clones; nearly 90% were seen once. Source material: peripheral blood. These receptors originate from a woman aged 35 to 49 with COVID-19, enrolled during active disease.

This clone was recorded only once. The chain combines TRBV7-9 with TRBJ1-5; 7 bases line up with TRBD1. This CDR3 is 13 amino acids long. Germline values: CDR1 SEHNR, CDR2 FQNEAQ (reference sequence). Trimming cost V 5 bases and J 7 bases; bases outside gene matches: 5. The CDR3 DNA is TGTGCCAGCAGCCTTCAGGGGGACCAGCCCCAGCATTTT. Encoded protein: CASSLQGDQPQHF.

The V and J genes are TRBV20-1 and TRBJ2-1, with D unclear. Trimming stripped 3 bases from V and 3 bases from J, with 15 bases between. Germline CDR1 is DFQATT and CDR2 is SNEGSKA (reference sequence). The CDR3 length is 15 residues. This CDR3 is CSASYSQSIYNEQFF. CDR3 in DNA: TGCAGTGCTAGTTATAGCCAGAGTATCTACAATGAGCAGTTCTTC.

CDR3 residues: CASSLKRGYYEQYF. The CDR3 bases are TGTGCCAGCAGTTTGAAGCGGGGCTATTACGAGCAGTACTTC. V usage is TRBV27 and J usage is TRBJ2-7; 7 positions agree with TRBD2. Germline trimming cut 3 bases from V and 4 bases from J; bases unmatched to any gene: 6. Germline assignment: CDR1 MNHEY and CDR2 SMNVEV (reference sequence). The CDR3 is 14 amino acids.

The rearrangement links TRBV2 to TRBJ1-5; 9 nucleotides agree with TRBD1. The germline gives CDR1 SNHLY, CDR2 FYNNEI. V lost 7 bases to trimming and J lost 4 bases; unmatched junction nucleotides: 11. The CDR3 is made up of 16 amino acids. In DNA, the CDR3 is TGTGCCAGCAAAGGGACAGGGACATTTTTTAATCAGCCCCAGCATTTT. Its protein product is CASKGTGTFFNQPQHF.

In nucleotides, the CDR3 is TGTGCCAGCAGCCTGGCCCCGGGACAGGGGGCCTCTAAGGCGGACACTGAAGCTTTCTTT. It yields the protein CASSLAPGQGASKADTEAFF. The rearrangement uses TRBV7-8 and TRBJ1-1, with TRBD1 matching 12 bases. CDR1 is SGHVS and CDR2 is FQNEAQ in the germline V gene. Trimming cost V 5 bases and J 3 bases; bases outside gene matches: 19. The CDR3 spans 20 residues.

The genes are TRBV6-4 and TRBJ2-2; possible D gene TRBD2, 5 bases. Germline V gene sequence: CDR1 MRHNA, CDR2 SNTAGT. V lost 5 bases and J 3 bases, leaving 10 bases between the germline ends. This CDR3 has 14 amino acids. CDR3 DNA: TGTGCCAGCAGTTTCCTTAGCGACACCGGGGAGCTGTTTTTT. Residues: CASSFLSDTGELFF.

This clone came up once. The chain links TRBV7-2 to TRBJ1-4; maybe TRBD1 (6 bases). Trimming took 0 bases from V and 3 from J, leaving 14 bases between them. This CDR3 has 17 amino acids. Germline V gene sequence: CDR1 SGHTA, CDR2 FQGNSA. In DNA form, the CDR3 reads TGTGCCAGCAGCTTAGCGTCCGGGGGGCGGGCTAATGAAAAACTGTTTTTT. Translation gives CASSLASGGRANEKLFF.

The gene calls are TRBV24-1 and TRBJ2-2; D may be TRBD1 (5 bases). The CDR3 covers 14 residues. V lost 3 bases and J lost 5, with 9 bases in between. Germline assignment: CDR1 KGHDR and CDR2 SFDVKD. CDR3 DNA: TGTGCCACCAGTGATAACAGGATTACCGGGGAGCTGTTTTTT. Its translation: CATSDNRITGELFF.

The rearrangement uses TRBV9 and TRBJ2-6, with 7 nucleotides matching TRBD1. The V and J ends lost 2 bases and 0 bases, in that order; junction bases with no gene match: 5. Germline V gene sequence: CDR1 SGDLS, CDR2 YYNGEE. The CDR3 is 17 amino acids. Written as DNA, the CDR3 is TGTGCCAGCAGCGTCCCGGGACAGTCCTCTGGGGCCAACGTCCTGACTTTC. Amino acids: CASSVPGQSSGANVLTF.

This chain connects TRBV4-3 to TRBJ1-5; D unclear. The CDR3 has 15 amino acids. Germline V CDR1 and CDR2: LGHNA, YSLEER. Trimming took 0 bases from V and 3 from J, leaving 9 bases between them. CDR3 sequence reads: CASSQDRGNNQPQHF. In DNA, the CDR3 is TGCGCCAGCAGCCAAGATCGAGGCAACAATCAGCCCCAGCATTTT.

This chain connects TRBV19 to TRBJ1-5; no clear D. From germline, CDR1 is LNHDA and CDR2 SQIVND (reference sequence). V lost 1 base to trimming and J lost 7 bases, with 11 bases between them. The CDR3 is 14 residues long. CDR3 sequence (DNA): TGTGCCAGTAGTATAGGAGGGCGGGGACAGCCCCAGCATTTT. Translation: CASSIGGRGQPQHF.

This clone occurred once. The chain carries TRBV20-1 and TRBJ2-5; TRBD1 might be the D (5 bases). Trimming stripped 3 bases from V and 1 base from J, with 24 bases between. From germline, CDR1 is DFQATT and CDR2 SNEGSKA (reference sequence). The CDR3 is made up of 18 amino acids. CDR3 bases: TGCAGTGCTAGTTCTATTAGGGCATCCAGGGCATTCCAAGAGACCCAGTACTTC. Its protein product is CSASSIRASRAFQETQYF.

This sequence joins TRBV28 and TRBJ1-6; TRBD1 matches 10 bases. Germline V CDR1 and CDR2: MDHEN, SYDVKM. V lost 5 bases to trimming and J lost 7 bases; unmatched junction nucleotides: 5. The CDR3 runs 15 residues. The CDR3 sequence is CASSRTGQGNSPLHF. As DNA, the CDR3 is TGTGCCAGCAGTCGCACGGGACAGGGGAATTCACCCCTCCACTTT.

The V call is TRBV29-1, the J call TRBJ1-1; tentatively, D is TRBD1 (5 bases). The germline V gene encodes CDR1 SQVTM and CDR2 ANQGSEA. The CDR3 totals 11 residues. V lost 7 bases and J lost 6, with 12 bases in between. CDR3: CSADQGAEAFF. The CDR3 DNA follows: TGCAGCGCCGACCAAGGGGCTGAAGCTTTCTTT.

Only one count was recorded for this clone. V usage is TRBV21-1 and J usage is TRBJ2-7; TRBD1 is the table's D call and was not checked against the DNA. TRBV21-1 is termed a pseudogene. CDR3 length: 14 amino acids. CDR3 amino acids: CASSVRDRGNEQYF. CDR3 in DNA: TGTGCCAGCAGCGTCCGGGACAGGGGCAACGAGCAGTACTTC.

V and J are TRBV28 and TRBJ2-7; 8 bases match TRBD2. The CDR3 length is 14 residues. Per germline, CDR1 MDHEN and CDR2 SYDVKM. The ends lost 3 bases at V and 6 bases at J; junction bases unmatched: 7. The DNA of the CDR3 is TGTGCCAGCAGTTTGGGACTAGGTCAACTCGAGCAGTACTTC. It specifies CASSLGLGQLEQYF.

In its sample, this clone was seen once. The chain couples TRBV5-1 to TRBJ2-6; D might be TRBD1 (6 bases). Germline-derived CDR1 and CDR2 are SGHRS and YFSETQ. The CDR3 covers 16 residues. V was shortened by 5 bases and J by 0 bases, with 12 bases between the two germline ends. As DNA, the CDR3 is TGCGCCAGCAGATCAGGACAGCACTCTGGGGCCAACGTCCTGACTTTC. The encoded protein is CASRSGQHSGANVLTF.

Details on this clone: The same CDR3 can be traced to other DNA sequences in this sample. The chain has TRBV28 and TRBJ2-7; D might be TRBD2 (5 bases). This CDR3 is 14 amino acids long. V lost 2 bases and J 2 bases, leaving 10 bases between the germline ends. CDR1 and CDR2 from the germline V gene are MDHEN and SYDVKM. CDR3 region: CASSLSGGAYEQYF. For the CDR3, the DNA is TGTGCCAGCAGTTTAAGCGGAGGCGCCTACGAGCAGTACTTC.

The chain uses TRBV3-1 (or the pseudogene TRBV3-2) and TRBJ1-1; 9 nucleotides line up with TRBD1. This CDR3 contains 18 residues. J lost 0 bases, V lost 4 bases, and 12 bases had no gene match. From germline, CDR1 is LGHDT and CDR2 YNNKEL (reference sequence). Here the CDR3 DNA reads TGTGCCAGCAGCCCATTCCGGGGACAGGGCCTAATGAACACTGAAGCTTTCTTT. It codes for CASSPFRGQGLMNTEAFF.

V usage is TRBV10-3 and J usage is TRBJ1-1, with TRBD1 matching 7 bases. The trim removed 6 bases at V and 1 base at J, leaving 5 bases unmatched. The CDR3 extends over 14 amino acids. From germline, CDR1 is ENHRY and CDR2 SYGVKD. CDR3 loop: CAISTQGRNTEAFF. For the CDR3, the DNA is TGTGCCATCAGCACACAGGGGAGGAACACTGAAGCTTTCTTT.

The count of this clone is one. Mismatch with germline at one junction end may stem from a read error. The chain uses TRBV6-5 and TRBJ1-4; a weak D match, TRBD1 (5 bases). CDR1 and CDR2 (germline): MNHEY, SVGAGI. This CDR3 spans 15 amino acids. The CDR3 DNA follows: TGTGCGAGCAGTTTGTCCCCAGGGTATAATGAAAAACTGTTTTTT. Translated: CASSLSPGYNEKLFF.

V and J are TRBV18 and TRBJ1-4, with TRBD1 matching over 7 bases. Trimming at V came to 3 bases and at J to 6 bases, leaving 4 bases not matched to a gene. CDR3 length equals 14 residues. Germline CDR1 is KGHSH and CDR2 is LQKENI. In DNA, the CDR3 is TGTGCCAGCTCACCTAGGGGGCAGGATGAAAAACTGTTTTTT. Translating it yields CASSPRGQDEKLFF.

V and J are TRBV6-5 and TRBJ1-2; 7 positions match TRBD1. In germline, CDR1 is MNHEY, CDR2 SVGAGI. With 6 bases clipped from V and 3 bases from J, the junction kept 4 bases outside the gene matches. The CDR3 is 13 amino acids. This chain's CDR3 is CASRYTGDYGYTF. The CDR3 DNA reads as TGTGCCAGCAGATACACAGGGGACTATGGCTACACCTTC.

CDR3 bases: TGTGCCAGCAGCCACAGGGGGCAGATGGGGAACACTGAAGCTTTCTTT. This gives the protein CASSHRGQMGNTEAFF. The chain carries TRBV7-2 and TRBJ1-1, with 9 bases lining up with TRBD1. V gave up 5 bases and J gave up 1 base; unmatched junction bases: 8. There are 16 residues in the CDR3. CDR1 is SGHTA and CDR2 is FQGNSA in the germline V gene.

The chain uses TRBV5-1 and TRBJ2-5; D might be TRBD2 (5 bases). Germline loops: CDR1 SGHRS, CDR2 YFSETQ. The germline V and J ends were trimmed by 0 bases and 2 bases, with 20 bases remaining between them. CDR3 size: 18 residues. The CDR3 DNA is TGCGCCAGCAGCTTGGCGGGGTATTCGAGGGTGGATCAAGAGACCCAGTACTTC. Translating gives CASSLAGYSRVDQETQYF. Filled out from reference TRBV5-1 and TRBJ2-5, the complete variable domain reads KAGVTQTPRYLIKTRGQQVTLSCSPISGHRSVSWYQQTPGQGLQFLFEYFSETQRNKGNFPGRFSGRQFSNSRSEMNVSTLELGDSALYLCASSLAGYSRVDQETQYFGPGTRLLVL.

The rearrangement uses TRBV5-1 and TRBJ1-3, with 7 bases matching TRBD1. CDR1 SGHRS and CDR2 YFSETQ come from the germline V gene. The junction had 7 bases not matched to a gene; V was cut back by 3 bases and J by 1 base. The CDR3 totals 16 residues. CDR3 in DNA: TGCGCCAGCAGCTCCGGGACAGCAGTTTCTGGAAACACCATATATTTT. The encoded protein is CASSSGTAVSGNTIYF.

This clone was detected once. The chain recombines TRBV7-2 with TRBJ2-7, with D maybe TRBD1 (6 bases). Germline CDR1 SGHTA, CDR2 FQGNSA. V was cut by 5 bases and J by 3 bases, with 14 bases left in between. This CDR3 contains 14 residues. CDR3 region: CASSKNGQIYEQYF. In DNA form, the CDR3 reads TGTGCCAGCAGCAAAAATGGACAGATCTACGAGCAGTACTTC.

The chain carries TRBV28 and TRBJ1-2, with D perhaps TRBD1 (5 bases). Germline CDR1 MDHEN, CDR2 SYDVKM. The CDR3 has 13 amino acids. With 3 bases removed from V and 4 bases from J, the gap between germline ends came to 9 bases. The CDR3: CASSLGGFYGYTF. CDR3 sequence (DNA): TGTGCCAGCAGTTTGGGGGGGTTCTATGGCTACACCTTC.

This CDR3 reads CASSLLTGPYNEQFF. DNA of the CDR3: TGTGCCAGCAGCTTACTGACAGGTCCGTACAATGAGCAGTTCTTC. The V gene is TRBV7-3, the J gene TRBJ2-1, with a possible D match to TRBD1 (6 bases). The ends were cut back, 2 bases at V and 4 bases at J, with 12 bases in the middle. Germline V gene lookup returns CDR1 SGHTA and CDR2 FQGTGA. This CDR3 comprises 15 residues.

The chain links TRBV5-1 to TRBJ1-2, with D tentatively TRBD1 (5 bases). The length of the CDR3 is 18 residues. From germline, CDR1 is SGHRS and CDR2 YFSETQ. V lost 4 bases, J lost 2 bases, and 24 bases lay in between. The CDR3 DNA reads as TGCGCCAGCAGCACGCAATTCCCGAGCACAGGCCCAAACTATGGCTACACCTTC. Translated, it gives CASSTQFPSTGPNYGYTF.

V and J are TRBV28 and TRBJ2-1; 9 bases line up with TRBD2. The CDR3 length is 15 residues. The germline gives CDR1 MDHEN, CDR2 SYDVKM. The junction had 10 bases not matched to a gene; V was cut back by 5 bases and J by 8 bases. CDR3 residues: CASSAPAGGFHEQFF. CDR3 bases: TGTGCCAGCAGTGCCCCTGCGGGAGGGTTCCATGAGCAGTTCTTC.

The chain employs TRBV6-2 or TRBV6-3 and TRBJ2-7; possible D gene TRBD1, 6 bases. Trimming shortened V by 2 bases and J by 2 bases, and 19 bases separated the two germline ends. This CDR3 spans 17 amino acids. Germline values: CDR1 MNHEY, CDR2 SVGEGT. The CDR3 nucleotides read TGTGCCAGCAGTTACGACCCCAAAGGGACAACGACCTACGAGCAGTACTTC. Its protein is CASSYDPKGTTTYEQYF.